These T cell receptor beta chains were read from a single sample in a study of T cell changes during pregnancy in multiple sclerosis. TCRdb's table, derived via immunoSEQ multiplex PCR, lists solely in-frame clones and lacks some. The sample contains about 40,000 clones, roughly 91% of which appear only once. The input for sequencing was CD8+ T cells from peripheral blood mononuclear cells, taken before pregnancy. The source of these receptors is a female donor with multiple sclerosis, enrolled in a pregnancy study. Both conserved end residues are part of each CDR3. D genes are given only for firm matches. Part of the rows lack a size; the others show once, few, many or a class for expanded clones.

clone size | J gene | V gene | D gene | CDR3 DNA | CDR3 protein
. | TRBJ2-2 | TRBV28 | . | TGTGCCAGCAGTTTAGCGTGGGGGGCGAACACCGGGGAGCTGTTTTTT | CASSLAWGANTGELFF
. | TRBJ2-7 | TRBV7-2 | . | TGTGCCAGCAGCTTAACGGTCGACTCCACATACGAGCAGTACTTC | CASSLTVDSTYEQYF
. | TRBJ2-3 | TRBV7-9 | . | TGTGCCAGCGGCCCCCCCGACACAGATACGCAGTATTTT | CASGPPDTDTQYF
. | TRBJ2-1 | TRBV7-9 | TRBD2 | TGTGCCAGCAGGGGACTAGCCCACAATGAGCAGTTCTTC | CASRGLAHNEQFF
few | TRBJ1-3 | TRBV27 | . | TGTGCCAGCAGTTTATGCCACAGGGAAGAGTCTGGAAACACCATATATTTT | CASSLCHREESGNTIYF
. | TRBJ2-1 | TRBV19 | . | TGTGCCAGTAGCCAGGGTTCCTACAATGAGCAGTTCTTC | CASSQGSYNEQFF
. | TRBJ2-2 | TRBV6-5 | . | TGTGCCAGCACTTACGGAGGGGCGGGCAGGTCCGGGGAGCTGTTTTTT | CASTYGGAGRSGELFF
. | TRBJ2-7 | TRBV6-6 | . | TGTGCCAGCAGTTACAGCGACTACGAGCAGTACTTC | CASSYSDYEQYF
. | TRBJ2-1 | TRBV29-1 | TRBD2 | TGCAGCGTGGGCGGGAGCCGGAATGAGCAGTTCTTC | CSVGGSRNEQFF
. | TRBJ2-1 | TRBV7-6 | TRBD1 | TGTGCCAGCAGCTACTCCGGGACAGGGGGAACCAATGAGCAGTTCTTC | CASSYSGTGGTNEQFF
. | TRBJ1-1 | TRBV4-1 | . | TGCGCCAGCAGCCAAGATGGCCTTGAAGCTTTCTTT | CASSQDGLEAFF
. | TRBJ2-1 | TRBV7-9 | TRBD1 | TGTGCCAGCAGCCCTCGGACAGGGGACTACAATGAGCAGTTCTTC | CASSPRTGDYNEQFF
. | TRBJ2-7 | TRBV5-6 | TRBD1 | TGTGCCAGCAGCTGGGGACAGTCCTACGAGCAGTACTTC | CASSWGQSYEQYF
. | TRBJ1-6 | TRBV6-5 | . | TGTGCCAGCAGTTACTCGACACAGGGCATCTCACCCCTCCACTTT | CASSYSTQGISPLHF
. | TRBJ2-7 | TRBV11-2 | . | TGTGCCAGCAGCTTAGTTGGGCCAGGTACGAAAGACGAGCAGTACTTC | CASSLVGPGTKDEQYF
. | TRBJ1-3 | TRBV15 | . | TGTGCCACCAGCAGAGGAAACAGGGCTGGAAACACCATATATTTT | CATSRGNRAGNTIYF
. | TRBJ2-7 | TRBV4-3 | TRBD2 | TGCGCCAGCAGCCAAGGAGGACTAGCGGCCTACGAGCAGTACTTC | CASSQGGLAAYEQYF
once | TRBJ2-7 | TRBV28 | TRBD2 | TGTGCCAGCAGTGAACTAGCGGGAGCTTACGAGCAGTACTTC | CASSELAGAYEQYF
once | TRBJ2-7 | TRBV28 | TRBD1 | TGTGCCAGCAGTTACAGGGGGCCCCGGGTTGCCGAGCAGTACTTC | CASSYRGPRVAEQYF
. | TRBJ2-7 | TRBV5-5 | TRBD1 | TGTGCCAGCAGCTCGACGCCAGACAGGGCCTACGAGCAGTACTTC | CASSSTPDRAYEQYF
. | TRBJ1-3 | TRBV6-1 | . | TGTGCCAGCAGTGGTAGGACAGCCAACTCTGGAAACACCATATATTTT | CASSGRTANSGNTIYF
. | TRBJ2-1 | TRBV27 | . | TGTGCCAGCAGTTTCACCCTATCTTTCAATGAGCAGTTCTTC | CASSFTLSFNEQFF
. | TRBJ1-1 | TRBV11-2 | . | TGTGCCAGCAGCTTATCCCGAGGGGGCACTGAAGCTTTCTTT | CASSLSRGGTEAFF
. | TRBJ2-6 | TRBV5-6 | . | TGTGCCAGCAGCTTGGAGGGGTTAACCAACGTCCTGACTTTC | CASSLEGLTNVLTF
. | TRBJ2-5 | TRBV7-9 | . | TGTGCCAGCAGTCCAGCTCCCGGACAGCAAGAGACCCAGTACTTC | CASSPAPGQQETQYF
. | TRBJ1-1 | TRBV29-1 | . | TGCAGCGTTGAAGAAAATGGCAGTGAAGCTTTCTTT | CSVEENGSEAFF
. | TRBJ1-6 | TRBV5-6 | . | TGTGCCAGCAGCCCGACTGGGGAGAGTTATAATTCACCCCTCCACTTT | CASSPTGESYNSPLHF